The following is a T cell receptor (beta chain) sequence with its context. Its antigen remains undetermined. It has no much larger one-base neighbor in the sample; base qualities were not kept. Taken with the paper, the label for treatment or condition translates to: allogeneic hematopoietic cell transplantation with graft depleted of TCRalphabeta T cells and CD19 B cells. The transplant recipients were children given TCRalphabeta/CD19-depleted allogeneic hematopoietic cell grafts. The receptor library was made with PCR. Sequenced on an Illumina HiSeq 2500. TCR libraries were prepared with molecular barcoding, using unique molecular identifiers to normalize TCRbeta repertoire quantification. Using fastp at Q25 and MiXCR, TCRdb reprocessed the public reads and kept productive beta chains. Every distinct CDR3 protein forms one entry, paired with its most common genes and DNA. This sample holds about 420,000 distinct CDR3 sequences; under 20% were observed only once. The ten largest clones add up to under 30% of the sample.

CDR3 length: 12 amino acids, cysteine to phenylalanine. The only DNA kept is the CDR3, 36 bases in frame from the first base. CDR1 is given as DFQATT and CDR2 as SNEGSKA, both from the germline V gene (reference sequence). V was cut back by 3 bases and J by 6 bases, leaving a gap of 8 bases between them. This entry belongs to a study of T-cell reconstitution after alpha-beta-depleted transplantation in children (TCRdb year 2016). Broadly, across the study: T-cell immune reconstitution after TCRalphabeta/CD19-depleted allogeneic hematopoietic cell transplantation in children was quantitatively tracked in the study by means of TCR repertoire profiling.

What the research found in general, with its limitations: Over subsequent months, a decline in hyperexpanded clone frequencies was noted, and after one year, T-cell counts and TCRbeta diversity were mostly ascribed to newly produced T cells. About two months after transplant, the apparently early recovery of alphabetaT-cell counts reportedly depended on just several hundred clones that had expanded rapidly and came from non-depleted graft cells. In some patients, high TCRbeta diversity at day 60 was attributed to recipient T cells and intrathymic progenitors that had survived conditioning.

The clonotype was recovered from a boy in the first two years of life who had a stem cell transplant for Wiskott-Aldrich syndrome, so the T cells may come from the graft donor. The rearrangement joined TRBV20-1 to TRBJ1-4, and TRBD1 may be the D gene, going by 6 matching bases. Specimen: PBMCs, mostly from graft donor cells, collected 360 days after TCRalphabeta/CD19-depleted stem cell transplant. The nucleotide sequence is given as TGCAGTGCTAGGGCAGGGGATGAAAAACTGTTTTTT. Its protein product is CSARAGDEKLFF.